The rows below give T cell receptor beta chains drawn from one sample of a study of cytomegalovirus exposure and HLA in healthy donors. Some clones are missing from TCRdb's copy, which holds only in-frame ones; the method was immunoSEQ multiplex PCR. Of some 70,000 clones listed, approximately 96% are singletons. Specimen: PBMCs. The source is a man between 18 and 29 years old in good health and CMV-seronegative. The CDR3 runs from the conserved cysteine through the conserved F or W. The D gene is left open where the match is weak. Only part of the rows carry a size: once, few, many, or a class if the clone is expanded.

cdr3_aa: CASSQVGGYTEAFF
v_call: TRBV4-1
clone_size: .
d_call: .

cdr3_aa: CSVEDGREPGGYGYTF
v_call: TRBV29-1
clone_size: .
d_call: .

cdr3_aa: CASSARDGYEQYF
v_call: TRBV19
clone_size: .
d_call: .

cdr3_aa: CASSSGLLRGTNYGYTF
v_call: TRBV28
clone_size: .
d_call: .

cdr3_aa: CASSAYREETQYF
v_call: TRBV5-1
clone_size: once
d_call: .

cdr3_aa: CASSLATGGVEKLFF
v_call: TRBV5-4
clone_size: .
d_call: TRBD1

cdr3_aa: CAISVEAGQGDYGYTF
v_call: TRBV10-3
clone_size: .
d_call: TRBD1

cdr3_aa: CASSSPSGGYNEQFF
v_call: TRBV7-8
clone_size: .
d_call: TRBD2

cdr3_aa: CASSSSGQIINTEAFF
v_call: TRBV5-4
clone_size: .
d_call: .

cdr3_aa: CASSLGTDTEAFF
v_call: TRBV7-3
clone_size: .
d_call: TRBD1

cdr3_aa: CASSYGNDREAFF
v_call: TRBV6-6
clone_size: .
d_call: .

cdr3_aa: CASSPPDRPNTGELFF
v_call: TRBV18
clone_size: .
d_call: TRBD1

cdr3_aa: CADGGQGAFRQPQHF
v_call: TRBV19
clone_size: .
d_call: TRBD1

cdr3_aa: CASSLHRQSYSNQPQHF
v_call: TRBV7-8
clone_size: .
d_call: .

cdr3_aa: CASSIGGGRSSYEQYF
v_call: TRBV19
clone_size: .
d_call: TRBD2

cdr3_aa: CASSVVGQGEDTQYF
v_call: TRBV9
clone_size: .
d_call: TRBD1

cdr3_aa: CASSYHTGGSYNEQFF
v_call: TRBV6-6
clone_size: .
d_call: .

cdr3_aa: CASSGTDDNEQFF
v_call: TRBV7-6
clone_size: .
d_call: TRBD1

cdr3_aa: CASRLSGTVVTEAFF
v_call: TRBV5-1
clone_size: .
d_call: TRBD1

cdr3_aa: CSVPDISGNTIYF
v_call: TRBV29-1
clone_size: .
d_call: .

cdr3_aa: CASSPSGSRNEQFF
v_call: TRBV7-3
clone_size: .
d_call: TRBD2

cdr3_aa: CATSDLPTDTQYF
v_call: TRBV6-4
clone_size: .
d_call: .

cdr3_aa: CASSLGGTSGKGEQFF
v_call: TRBV7-9
clone_size: .
d_call: TRBD2

cdr3_aa: CASRSGTSYEQYF
v_call: TRBV6-5
clone_size: .
d_call: .

cdr3_aa: CASSQDLDSSYEQYF
v_call: TRBV4-2
clone_size: .
d_call: .

cdr3_aa: CASSGQGGMNTEAFF
v_call: TRBV2
clone_size: .
d_call: TRBD1

cdr3_aa: CASSSGGPSAFF
v_call: TRBV6-5
clone_size: .
d_call: .

cdr3_aa: CASSLIGGDDGYTF
v_call: TRBV7-9
clone_size: .
d_call: .

cdr3_aa: CASSSYLSSTDTQYF
v_call: TRBV19
clone_size: .
d_call: .

cdr3_aa: CASSAYLHNEQFF
v_call: TRBV9
clone_size: .
d_call: .

cdr3_aa: CASRQLPGDTEAFF
v_call: TRBV27
clone_size: .
d_call: .

cdr3_aa: CASRTGANAYEQYF
v_call: TRBV28
clone_size: .
d_call: TRBD1

cdr3_aa: CASSIVGGGEQYF
v_call: TRBV19
clone_size: .
d_call: TRBD1

cdr3_aa: CASSAGQGNQPQHF
v_call: TRBV9
clone_size: .
d_call: TRBD1

cdr3_aa: CASSVSAGANTEAFF
v_call: TRBV9
clone_size: .
d_call: .

cdr3_aa: CASQRTENTIYF
v_call: TRBV6-5
clone_size: .
d_call: .

cdr3_aa: CASRAAGTEAFF
v_call: TRBV19
clone_size: .
d_call: .

cdr3_aa: CASSRGTVSSYNEQFF
v_call: TRBV19
clone_size: .
d_call: TRBD1

cdr3_aa: CGTSGAGNEQFF
v_call: TRBV6-6
clone_size: .
d_call: TRBD2

cdr3_aa: CASSPHSGLRSYEQYF
v_call: TRBV28
clone_size: once
d_call: .

cdr3_aa: CASSRYTGGTYEQYF
v_call: TRBV28
clone_size: once
d_call: TRBD1

cdr3_aa: CASSLGQGNSGNTIYF
v_call: TRBV18
clone_size: .
d_call: TRBD1

cdr3_aa: CASSEVEKAFF
v_call: TRBV6-5
clone_size: .
d_call: .

cdr3_aa: CASIERDSYYEQYF
v_call: TRBV10-1
clone_size: .
d_call: TRBD1

cdr3_aa: CASSLGTGTNQETQYF
v_call: TRBV28
clone_size: .
d_call: TRBD1

cdr3_aa: CASSEQDYEQYF
v_call: TRBV2
clone_size: .
d_call: .

cdr3_aa: CASSLIESGAFF
v_call: TRBV7-8
clone_size: .
d_call: .

cdr3_aa: CASSLAVGRPADEQFF
v_call: TRBV7-9
clone_size: once
d_call: .

cdr3_aa: CASSLNSYEQYF
v_call: TRBV5-6
clone_size: .
d_call: .

cdr3_aa: CASSTGTSGRGTDTQYF
v_call: TRBV19
clone_size: .
d_call: TRBD2

cdr3_aa: CASSRGRQETQYF
v_call: TRBV18
clone_size: .
d_call: .

cdr3_aa: CASTDPAEATYEQYF
v_call: TRBV6-5
clone_size: .
d_call: .